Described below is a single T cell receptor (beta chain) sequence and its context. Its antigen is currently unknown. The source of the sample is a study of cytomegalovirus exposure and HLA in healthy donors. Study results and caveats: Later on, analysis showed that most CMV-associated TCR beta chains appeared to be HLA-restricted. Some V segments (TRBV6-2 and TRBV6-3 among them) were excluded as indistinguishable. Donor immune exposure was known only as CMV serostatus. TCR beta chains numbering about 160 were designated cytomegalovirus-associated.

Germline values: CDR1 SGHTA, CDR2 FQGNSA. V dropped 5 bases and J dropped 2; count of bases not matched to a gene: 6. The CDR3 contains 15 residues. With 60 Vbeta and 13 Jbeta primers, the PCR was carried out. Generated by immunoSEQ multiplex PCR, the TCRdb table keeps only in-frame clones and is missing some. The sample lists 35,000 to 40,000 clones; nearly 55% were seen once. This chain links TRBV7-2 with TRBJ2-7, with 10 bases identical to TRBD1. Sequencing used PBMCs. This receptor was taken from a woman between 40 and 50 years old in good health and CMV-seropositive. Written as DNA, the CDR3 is TGTGCCAGCAGCCGGGGGGGACAGGGGACCTACGAGCAGTACTTC. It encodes CASSRGGQGTYEQYF.